The 10 T cell receptor beta chains in this list originate from one sample, sequenced in a study of shared clonotypes between healthy human individuals. TCRdb's copy holds only in-frame clones and misses some; the assay was immunoSEQ multiplex PCR. The sample carries some 2.3 million clones, approximately 93% recorded once. Sequences were obtained from naive CD4+ T cells from PBMCs. As to subset: CD45RA+ positively selected. These receptors were obtained from a man younger than 35 in good health. Some clones in this sample may be carry-over from other donors' samples.

V usage is TRBV2 and J usage is TRBJ2-2; D is unclear. V lost 2 bases, J lost 6 bases, and 16 bases lay in between. This CDR3 comprises 16 residues. Germline CDR1 is SNHLY and CDR2 is FYNNEI. The CDR3 nucleotides read TGTGCCAGCAGTGAACGGCCACCCGGACCGCCCGGGGAGCTGTTTTTT. Amino acids: CASSERPPGPPGELFF.

The chain employs TRBV7-2 and TRBJ2-2, with 13 nucleotides matching TRBD2. Trimming at V came to 5 bases and at J to 4 bases, leaving 7 bases not matched to a gene. From germline, CDR1 is SGHTA and CDR2 FQGNSA. CDR3 length equals 17 residues. The chain's CDR3 is CASSGRTSGSGTGELFF. The CDR3 DNA reads TGTGCCAGCAGCGGTCGGACTAGCGGGAGTGGCACCGGGGAGCTGTTTTTT.

J is TRBJ1-1 and V is TRBV5-4; TRBD1 agrees at 8 bases. This CDR3 contains 12 residues. Germline V lookup: CDR1 SGHNT, CDR2 YYREEE (reference sequence). J gave up 11 bases and V 3 bases, and 6 bases lay outside the gene matches. CDR3 bases: TGTGCCAGCAGCTGGACAGGGAATGGTGCTTTCTTT. Protein product: CASSWTGNGAFF. The full variable domain, its missing parts supplied by reference TRBV5-4 and TRBJ1-1, is ETGVTQSPTHLIKTRGQQVTLRCSSQSGHNTVSWYQQALGQGPQFIFQYYREEENGRGNFPPRFSGLQFPNYSSELNVNALELDDSALYLCASSWTGNGAFFGQGTRLTVV.

This sequence joins TRBV28 and TRBJ1-2; no reliable D call. The V end lost 2 bases, the J end lost 8 bases, and 18 bases lay between the germline ends. The CDR3 sequence is 15 residues long. Germline V gene sequence: CDR1 MDHEN, CDR2 SYDVKM. The CDR3 is CASSLIPTGSRGYTF. CDR3 in DNA: TGTGCCAGCAGTTTAATCCCCACGGGGAGTCGGGGCTACACCTTC.

The chain joins TRBV2 to TRBJ2-5, with 13 nucleotides matching TRBD2. Trimming at V came to 7 bases and at J to 2 bases, leaving 4 bases not matched to a gene. There are 15 residues in the CDR3. Germline CDR1 reads SNHLY; CDR2 reads FYNNEI. CDR3 residues: CASTPGLAGQETQYF. The CDR3 DNA reads TGTGCCAGCACCCCGGGACTAGCGGGACAAGAGACCCAGTACTTC.

Details on this clone: Within the sample, other DNA sequences also encode this same CDR3. The chain combines TRBV29-1 with TRBJ2-7; weak D call: TRBD1 (5 bases). With 0 bases removed from V and 2 bases from J, the gap between germline ends came to 5 bases. Germline V gene data show CDR1 as SQVTM and CDR2 as ANQGSEA. The CDR3 is made up of 12 amino acids. The DNA of the CDR3 is TGCAGCGTTGAAGACAGGGCCTACGAGCAGTACTTC. Its translation is CSVEDRAYEQYF.

This clone was seen once. This rearrangement joins TRBV10-3 to TRBJ2-1; D may correspond to TRBD1 or TRBD2 (6 bases each). The CDR3 length is 17 residues. V lost 3 bases and J lost 2, with 17 bases in between. In germline, CDR1 is ENHRY, CDR2 SYGVKD. CDR3: CAISDLGGGRPYNEQFF. CDR3 coding DNA: TGTGCCATCAGTGACCTCGGAGGGGGGCGCCCCTACAATGAGCAGTTCTTC.

The genes are TRBV7-8 and TRBJ1-5, with D perhaps matching TRBD1 (5 bases). The CDR3 has 16 amino acids. With 1 base removed from V and 0 bases from J, the gap between germline ends came to 10 bases. Germline V gene data show CDR1 as SGHVS and CDR2 as FQNEAQ. The CDR3 DNA reads TGTGCCAGCAGCTTAGAGGGGTACCTTAGCAATCAGCCCCAGCATTTT. Encoded protein: CASSLEGYLSNQPQHF.

The rearrangement uses TRBV29-1 and TRBJ2-5; D ambiguous. The CDR3 is 13 residues long. V lost 0 bases and J lost 7, with 12 bases in between. Germline CDR1 SQVTM, CDR2 ANQGSEA. The chain's CDR3 is CSVEDRRPGTQYF. The CDR3 DNA reads as TGCAGCGTTGAAGATCGCCGCCCGGGGACCCAGTACTTC.

J is TRBJ2-1 and V is TRBV5-1; TRBD2 matches at 10 bases. The CDR3 is 16 amino acids. CDR1 and CDR2 (germline): SGHRS, YFSETQ. V lost 0 bases to trimming and J lost 3 bases; unmatched junction nucleotides: 3. In nucleotides, the CDR3 is TGCGCCAGCAGCTTGGTTACTAGCGGGGACTACAATGAGCAGTTCTTC. Its protein product is CASSLVTSGDYNEQFF.